Below, one T cell receptor (beta chain) is given with its context. Construction of the TCRbeta library involved unique molecular identifiers. MiXCR, applied by TCRdb to the PCR reads, yields one record per CDR3 protein. The repertoire has some 550,000 distinct CDR3 sequences, around 18% of them found once; the top ten carry more than 2.5%. The sample belongs to a study of T-cell reconstitution after alpha-beta-depleted transplantation in children. Per germline, CDR1 SGDLS and CDR2 YYNGEE. CDR3 length: 14 amino acids. V shed 4 bases and J shed 5 bases, with 16 bases lying between them. Material: PBMCs from the stem cell graft donor, obtained from the stem cell graft. The chain couples TRBV9 to TRBJ2-7, with D tentatively TRBD1 (6 bases). The sequence derives from a human donor who donated a stem cell graft to a child with acute lymphoblastic leukemia. The CDR3 loop reads CASSIGRGINEQYF. CDR3 sequence (DNA): TGTGCCAGCAGCATAGGCAGGGGAATAAACGAGCAGTACTTC.